The clone carrying this T cell receptor beta chain occurred many times. Antigen: not known. Trimming pared 3 bases from V and 1 base from J, leaving 9 bases between. This CDR3 has 14 residues. In germline, CDR1 is SGHRS, CDR2 YFSETQ. The entry originates in a study of prognosis after radiotherapy for stage I lung cancer. Overall study results and limits: Shannon entropy (measured after stereotactic body radiation therapy) was lower in patients who went on to develop distant metastases.

By two-round multiplex PCR, the TCR beta CDR3 was amplified from genomic DNA. Every TRBV and TRBJ gene had its own specific primer in first-round PCR. TCRdb reprocessed the multiplex PCR reads via MiXCR and lists one record per CDR3 protein. Here the sample spans about 25,000 distinct CDR3 sequences, 30% to 45% being singletons. The receptor comes from a donor older than 45 with non-small cell lung cancer. The sample here was PBMCs, taken before or after stereotactic body radiation therapy (not recorded which). The V gene is TRBV5-1, the J gene TRBJ2-3; D gene unclear. Written as DNA, the CDR3 is TGCGCCAGCAGCTCCCCGGAACGCACAGATACGCAGTATTTT. This translates into CASSSPERTDTQYF.